These T cell receptor beta chains were read from a single sample in a study of blood T cell repertoires in COVID-19. The protocol was immunoSEQ multiplex PCR, while the TCRdb copy is restricted to in-frame clones and leaves out a portion. The sample has fewer than 45,000 clones; around four fifths are singletons. Material: peripheral blood. These receptors came from a man between 60 and 75 years old with COVID-19, enrolled during active disease. The CDR3 runs from the conserved cysteine through the conserved F or W. The order of the fields is J gene, clone size, V gene, CDR3 length, D gene, CDR3 protein, CDR3 DNA. D genes are given only for firm matches. Only some rows state a clone size, as once, few, many or a class for expanded clones.

TRBJ1-2 | NA | TRBV12-3/TRBV12-4 | 13 | NA | CASSSDSSLGYTF | TGTGCCAGCAGTTCGGATAGCTCCTTGGGCTACACCTTC
TRBJ1-6 | NA | TRBV7-2 | 15 | NA | CASSLGAGMGSPLHF | TGTGCCAGCAGCCTAGGAGCGGGGATGGGTTCACCCCTCCACTTT
TRBJ1-3 | few | TRBV30 | 15 | NA | CAWSVLGGTGNTIYF | TGTGCCTGGAGTGTTCTGGGAGGGACTGGAAACACCATATATTTT
TRBJ1-2 | NA | TRBV18 | 14 | NA | CASSPNLERRGYTF | TGTGCCAGCTCACCAAACCTAGAAAGGCGGGGCTACACCTTC
TRBJ1-4 | NA | TRBV28 | 15 | NA | CASSFLRAAGEKLFF | TGTGCCAGCAGTTTCCTCAGGGCCGCGGGGGAAAAACTGTTTTTT
TRBJ1-3 | NA | TRBV4-1 | 15 | TRBD1 | CASSQGTGAGNTIYF | TGCGCCAGCAGCCAAGGGACAGGGGCTGGAAACACCATATATTTT
TRBJ1-3 | NA | TRBV11-3 | 12 | NA | CASQGPGNTIYF | TGTGCCAGCCAGGGGCCTGGAAACACCATATATTTT
TRBJ1-1 | NA | TRBV30 | 14 | NA | CAWSVREGSSEAFF | TGTGCCTGGAGTGTAAGGGAGGGATCGTCTGAAGCTTTCTTT
TRBJ1-1 | NA | TRBV5-1 | 14 | NA | CASSLGQAGTEAFF | TGCGCCAGCAGCTTGGGCCAGGCGGGGACTGAAGCTTTCTTT
TRBJ2-2 | NA | TRBV7-8 | 15 | TRBD1 | CASSSGTGPTGELFF | TGTGCCAGCAGCTCCGGGACAGGGCCCACCGGGGAGCTGTTTTTT
TRBJ2-7 | NA | TRBV18 | 14 | NA | CASSPQRGLYEQYF | TGTGCCAGCTCACCACAGAGGGGGTTGTACGAGCAGTACTTC
TRBJ1-1 | once | TRBV15 | 15 | TRBD1 | CATSLHRDRGAEAFF | TGTGCCACCAGCTTGCACCGGGACAGGGGTGCTGAAGCTTTCTTT
TRBJ1-1 | NA | TRBV30 | 14 | NA | CAWSRMGQNTEAFF | TGTGCCTGGAGTCGTATGGGACAGAACACTGAAGCTTTCTTT
TRBJ1-1 | NA | TRBV30 | 13 | NA | CAWTVDRGTEAFF | TGTGCCTGGACGGTGGACCGGGGCACTGAAGCTTTCTTT
TRBJ2-1 | NA | TRBV11-2 | 16 | NA | CASSLARTTTYNEQFF | TGTGCCAGCAGCTTAGCGCGGACAACCACATACAATGAGCAGTTCTTC
TRBJ1-1 | once | TRBV5-1 | 14 | NA | CASSLSQGPEGAFF | TGCGCCAGCAGCTTGTCACAGGGTCCGGAAGGGGCTTTCTTT
TRBJ2-1 | NA | TRBV4-3 | 11 | NA | CASSLDREQFF | TGCGCCAGCAGCCTTGACAGGGAGCAGTTCTTC
TRBJ2-2 | NA | TRBV11-2 | 14 | TRBD1 | CASSLQGVTGELFF | TGTGCCAGCAGCTTACAGGGGGTCACCGGGGAGCTGTTTTTT
TRBJ2-1 | once | TRBV9 | 15 | TRBD1 | CASSVGDRGLNEQFF | TGTGCCAGCAGCGTAGGAGACAGGGGGCTCAATGAGCAGTTCTTC
TRBJ1-2 | NA | TRBV5-1 | 12 | NA | CASSEGRDGYTF | TGCGCCAGCAGCGAGGGGAGGGATGGCTACACCTTC
TRBJ2-3 | NA | TRBV5-1 | 13 | NA | CASSPGQKDTQYF | TGCGCCAGCAGCCCCGGACAGAAGGATACGCAGTATTTT
TRBJ2-3 | NA | TRBV11-2 | 16 | NA | CASSFWGRASENTQYF | TGTGCCAGCAGCTTTTGGGGCAGGGCATCGGAGAATACGCAGTATTTT
TRBJ1-5 | NA | TRBV6-6 | 14 | NA | CATKTGTGNQPQHF | TGTGCCACCAAAACAGGGACGGGCAATCAGCCCCAGCATTTT
TRBJ2-4 | NA | TRBV9 | 16 | NA | CASSVGGVEAKNIQYF | TGTGCCAGCAGCGTAGGAGGAGTTGAAGCCAAAAACATTCAGTACTTC
TRBJ2-5 | NA | TRBV28 | 13 | NA | CASSTGQQETQYF | TGTGCCAGCAGTACCGGACAGCAAGAGACCCAGTACTTC
TRBJ1-1 | NA | TRBV19 | 14 | NA | CASSEGGLDTEAFF | TGTGCCAGTAGTGAGGGAGGGTTGGACACTGAAGCTTTCTTT
TRBJ1-4 | NA | TRBV30 | 12 | NA | CAWKEVNEKLFF | TGTGCCTGGAAGGAGGTGAATGAAAAACTGTTTTTT
TRBJ2-1 | NA | TRBV7-3 | 16 | TRBD2 | CASSLRLSSGSNEQFF | TGTGCCAGCAGCTTAAGACTATCTAGCGGGAGCAATGAGCAGTTCTTC
TRBJ2-3 | NA | TRBV7-9 | 15 | NA | CASSLAQKFADTQYF | TGTGCCAGCAGCCTAGCTCAGAAATTCGCAGATACGCAGTATTTT
TRBJ1-2 | NA | TRBV29-1 | 12 | TRBD1 | CSAQGAGYGYTF | TGCAGCGCTCAGGGGGCAGGCTATGGCTACACCTTC
TRBJ1-1 | NA | TRBV2 | 13 | NA | CASRLSRDTEAFF | TGTGCCAGCAGACTTTCCAGGGACACTGAAGCTTTCTTT
TRBJ2-1 | once | TRBV11-2 | 12 | NA | CASRRTYNEQFF | TGTGCCAGCAGGCGGACTTACAATGAGCAGTTCTTC
TRBJ2-2 | NA | TRBV7-9 | 16 | TRBD1 | CASSLPGQGAPGELFF | TGTGCCAGCAGCCTACCGGGACAGGGAGCTCCCGGGGAGCTGTTTTTT
TRBJ1-6 | NA | TRBV28 | 14 | TRBD1 | CASGRTGEPSPLHF | TGTGCCAGCGGACGGACAGGGGAACCTTCACCCCTCCACTTT
TRBJ1-6 | NA | TRBV30 | 14 | TRBD1 | CAWSVRTGGSPLHF | TGTGCCTGGAGTGTACGGACAGGGGGGTCACCCCTCCACTTT
TRBJ1-1 | NA | TRBV18 | 13 | NA | CASSPPSGTEAFF | TGTGCCAGCTCACCACCCAGCGGGACTGAAGCTTTCTTT
TRBJ1-6 | NA | TRBV30 | 14 | NA | CAWSVPGVDSPLHF | TGTGCCTGGAGTGTACCCGGGGTCGACTCACCCCTCCACTTT
TRBJ2-7 | NA | TRBV19 | 15 | TRBD1 | CASSLTDRGPYEQYF | TGTGCCAGTAGTCTGACTGACAGGGGTCCCTACGAGCAGTACTTC
TRBJ1-2 | few | TRBV5-6 | 14 | NA | CASSLRGGSYGYTF | TGTGCCAGCAGCTTGAGAGGCGGGAGTTATGGCTACACCTTC
TRBJ1-6 | NA | TRBV5-1 | 15 | NA | CASSWSGDHNSPLHF | TGCGCCAGCTCCTGGTCGGGGGATCATAATTCACCCCTCCACTTT
TRBJ2-7 | NA | TRBV5-1 | 14 | TRBD2 | CASSFSGYPYEQYF | TGCGCCAGCAGCTTTAGCGGGTACCCCTACGAGCAGTACTTC
TRBJ1-4 | NA | TRBV12-3/TRBV12-4 | 12 | TRBD1 | CASSAGGEKLFF | TGTGCCAGCAGTGCAGGGGGGGAAAAACTGTTTTTT
TRBJ1-5 | once | TRBV18 | 15 | NA | CASSPSTGGNQPQHF | TGTGCCAGCTCACCTTCGACAGGTGGCAATCAGCCCCAGCATTTT
TRBJ2-7 | few | TRBV5-8 | 16 | NA | CASSYRRDTFSYEQYF | TGTGCCAGCAGTTACCGCCGGGACACTTTCTCCTACGAGCAGTACTTC
TRBJ1-2 | NA | TRBV3-1/TRBV3-2 | 13 | TRBD1 | CASSQDRGHGYTF | TGTGCCAGCAGCCAGGACAGGGGCCATGGCTACACCTTC
TRBJ2-3 | NA | TRBV7-2 | 15 | NA | CASSLDRVHTDTQYF | TGTGCCAGCAGCTTAGATCGGGTCCACACAGATACGCAGTATTTT